The 10 T cell receptor beta chains below come from one sample, sequenced in a study of post-analysis software for immune sequencing data. Findings of the study overall: Patients carried 5 or 6 TRBV segments more frequently than controls did, and TRBV5-6, TRBV5-1 and TRBV20-1 were among them.

Carried by the TCR beta cDNA libraries were unique molecular identifiers. Each CDR3 protein is one row after TCRdb ran MiXCR on the PCR reads. The sample lists hundreds of thousands of distinct CDR3 sequences; 30% to 40% were seen once. These receptors have no known antigen. The specimen sequenced was blood. These receptors all come from a girl aged 2-15 years with multiple sclerosis.

At least ten counts were recorded for this clonotype. The genes are TRBV20-1 and TRBJ2-7; 7 bases align to TRBD2. Germline-derived CDR1 and CDR2 are DFQATT and SNEGSKA (reference sequence). The length of the CDR3 is 12 residues. Trimming removed 3 bases from V and 2 bases from J; junction bases left unmatched: 1. The CDR3 loop reads CSARAGAYEQYF. In DNA, the CDR3 is TGCAGTGCTAGGGCGGGAGCCTACGAGCAGTACTTC.

This clonotype was seen a handful of times. The chain recombines TRBV28 with TRBJ1-5, with D maybe TRBD1 (6 bases). Germline V lookup: CDR1 MDHEN, CDR2 SYDVKM. The V and J ends lost 6 bases and 6 bases respectively, with 9 bases between them. The CDR3 loop spans 12 amino acids. This CDR3 is CASRGGGQPQHF. The CDR3 DNA sequence: TGTGCCAGCAGGGGAGGGGGTCAGCCCCAGCATTTT. Supplemented by reference TRBV28 and TRBJ1-5, the full variable domain reads DVKVTQSSRYLVKRTGEKVFLECVQDMDHENMFWYRQDPGLGLRLIYFSYDVKMKEKGDIPEGYSVSREKKERFSLILESASTNQTSMYLCASRGGGQPQHFGDGTRLSIL.

The V call is TRBV4-3, the J call TRBJ1-4; 9 bases map to TRBD1. V lost 2 bases and J lost 7; bases outside the gene matches: 5. Germline V CDR1 and CDR2: LGHNA, YSLEER. This CDR3 is 15 amino acids long. CDR3 bases: TGCGCCAGCAGCCAACTGGGACAGGGTGGTGAAAAACTGTTTTTT. It translates to CASSQLGQGGEKLFF.

The chain links TRBV20-1 to TRBJ2-5; 15 nucleotides match TRBD2. The CDR3 consists of 15 residues. The ends lost 5 bases at V and 12 bases at J; junction bases unmatched: 13. The germline gives CDR1 DFQATT, CDR2 SNEGSKA (reference sequence). CDR3 sequence (DNA): TGCAGTGCTGCAGAACCCGGGACTAGCGGGAGGAGGAAGTACTTC. Translating gives CSAAEPGTSGRRKYF.

This clonotype has only one observation. V usage is TRBV20-1 and J usage is TRBJ2-3, with 8 bases aligning to TRBD2. Germline V gene sequence: CDR1 DFQATT, CDR2 SNEGSKA (reference sequence). Unmatched junction bases numbered 8, after V lost 3 bases and J lost 3 bases. CDR3 length: 15 residues. DNA of the CDR3: TGCAGTGCTAGTCTCCAGCGGGGGTCAACAGATACGCAGTATTTT. This sequence encodes CSASLQRGSTDTQYF.

V gene TRBV28 combines with J gene TRBJ1-2, with D perhaps matching TRBD1 (6 bases). With 2 bases removed from V and 3 bases from J, the gap between germline ends came to 22 bases. Germline V gives CDR1 MDHEN, CDR2 SYDVKM. The CDR3 has 18 residues. The CDR3 region has the DNA TGTGCCAGCAGTTTACAGTGGGATCGCAGGGGAATTGACTATGGCTACACCTTC. Protein product: CASSLQWDRRGIDYGYTF.

V gene TRBV5-4 combines with J gene TRBJ2-1, with D uncertain. CDR1 SGHNT and CDR2 YYREEE come from the germline V gene (reference sequence). The CDR3 is 17 residues long. Trimming removed 0 bases at V and 1 base at J, with 14 bases between. The CDR3 sequence: CASSLAVSQPSYNEQFF. The CDR3 DNA follows: TGTGCCAGCAGCTTGGCTGTTAGCCAACCGTCCTACAATGAGCAGTTCTTC.

The sample holds a few counts of this clonotype. V usage is TRBV6-2 or TRBV6-3 and J usage is TRBJ2-5; 11 bases map to TRBD1. With 5 bases clipped from V and 5 bases from J, the junction kept 19 bases outside the gene matches. The CDR3 runs to 19 residues. Per the germline V gene, CDR1 is MNHEY and CDR2 is SVGEGT. The DNA of the CDR3 is TGTGCCAGCAGTAAACAATTGGTGTGGACAGGGGGCGTTTCGGAGACCCAGTACTTC. Amino acids: CASSKQLVWTGGVSETQYF.

V and J are TRBV4-2 and TRBJ2-7, with D possibly TRBD2 on 5 matching bases. The V end lost 1 base, the J end lost 3 bases, and 10 bases lay between the germline ends. The CDR3 length is 14 residues. Germline V lookup: CDR1 LGHNA, CDR2 YNFKEQ. Written as DNA, the CDR3 is TGTGCCAGCAGCCAAGTCCGGAGCGGCTACGAGCAGTACTTC. Translated, it gives CASSQVRSGYEQYF.

This clonotype appeared a few times. The CDR3 region has the DNA TGTGCCAGCAGACCCCTTACGGGACAGGGAACAGATACGCAGTATTTT. Protein sequence: CASRPLTGQGTDTQYF. The V call is TRBV12-3 or TRBV12-4, the J call TRBJ2-3; 9 nucleotides agree with TRBD1. V shed 6 bases and J 3 bases; nucleotides not matched to a gene: 10. The CDR3 loop spans 16 amino acids.